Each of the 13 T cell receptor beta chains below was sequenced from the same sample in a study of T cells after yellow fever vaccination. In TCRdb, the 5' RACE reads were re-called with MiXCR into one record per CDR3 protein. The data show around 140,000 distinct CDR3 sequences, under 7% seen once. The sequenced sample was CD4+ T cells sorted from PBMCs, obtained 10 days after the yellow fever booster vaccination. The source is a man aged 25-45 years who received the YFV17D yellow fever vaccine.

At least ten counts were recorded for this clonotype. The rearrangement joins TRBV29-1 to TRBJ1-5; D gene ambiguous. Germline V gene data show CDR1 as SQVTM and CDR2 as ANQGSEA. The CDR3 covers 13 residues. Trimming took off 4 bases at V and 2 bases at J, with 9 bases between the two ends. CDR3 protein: CSVGSGGNQPQHF. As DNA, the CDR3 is TGCAGCGTTGGTTCTGGGGGCAATCAGCCCCAGCATTTT.

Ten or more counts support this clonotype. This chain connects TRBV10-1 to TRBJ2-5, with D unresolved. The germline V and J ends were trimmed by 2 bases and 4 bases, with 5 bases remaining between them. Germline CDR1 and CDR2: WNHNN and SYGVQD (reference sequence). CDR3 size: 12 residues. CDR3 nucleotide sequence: TGCGCCAGCAGTGAGGGGTCAGAGACCCAGTACTTC. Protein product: CASSEGSETQYF.

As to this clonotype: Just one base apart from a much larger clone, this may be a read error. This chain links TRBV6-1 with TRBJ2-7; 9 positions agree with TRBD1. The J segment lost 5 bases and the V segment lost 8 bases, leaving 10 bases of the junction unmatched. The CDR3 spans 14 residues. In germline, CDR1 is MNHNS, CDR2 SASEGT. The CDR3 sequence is CASRRTGEVNEQYF. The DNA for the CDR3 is TGTGCCAGCCGGCGGACAGGGGAGGTTAACGAGCAGTACTTC.

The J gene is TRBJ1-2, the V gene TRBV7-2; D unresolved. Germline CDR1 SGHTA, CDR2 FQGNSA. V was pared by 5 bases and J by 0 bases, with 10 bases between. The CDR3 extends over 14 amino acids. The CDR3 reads CASSPSSTNYGYTF. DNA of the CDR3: TGTGCCAGCAGCCCGAGTTCCACTAACTATGGCTACACCTTC.

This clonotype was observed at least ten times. CDR3 sequence reads: CASSSTISFNEQFF. CDR3 DNA: TGTGCCAGCAGCTCCACTATCTCTTTTAATGAGCAGTTCTTC. J is TRBJ2-1 and V is TRBV7-2; D remains ambiguous. Germline lookup yields CDR1 SGHTA and CDR2 FQGNSA. The CDR3 sequence is 14 residues long. Between the trimmed V and J ends, which lost 4 bases and 7 bases, there was a span of 14 bases.

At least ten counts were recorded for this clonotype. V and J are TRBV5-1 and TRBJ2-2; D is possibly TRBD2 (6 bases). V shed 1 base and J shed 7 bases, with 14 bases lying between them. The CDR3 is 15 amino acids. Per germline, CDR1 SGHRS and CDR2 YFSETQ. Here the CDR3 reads CASSLQTGAVGELFF. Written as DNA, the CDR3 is TGCGCCAGCAGCTTGCAGACGGGAGCGGTCGGGGAGCTGTTTTTT.

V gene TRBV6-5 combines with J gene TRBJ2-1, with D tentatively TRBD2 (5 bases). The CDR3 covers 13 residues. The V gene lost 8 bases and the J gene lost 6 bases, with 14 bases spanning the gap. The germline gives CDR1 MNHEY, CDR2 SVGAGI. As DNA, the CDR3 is TGTGCCAGCGTTCGAGAGGGTAGCAATGAGCAGTTCTTC. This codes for CASVREGSNEQFF.

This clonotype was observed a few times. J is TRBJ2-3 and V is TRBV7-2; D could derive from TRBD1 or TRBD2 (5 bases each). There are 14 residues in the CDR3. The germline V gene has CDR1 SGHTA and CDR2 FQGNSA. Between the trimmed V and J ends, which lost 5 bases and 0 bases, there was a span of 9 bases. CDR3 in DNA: TGTGCCAGCAGCGGGGACCTAAGCACAGATACGCAGTATTTT. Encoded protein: CASSGDLSTDTQYF.

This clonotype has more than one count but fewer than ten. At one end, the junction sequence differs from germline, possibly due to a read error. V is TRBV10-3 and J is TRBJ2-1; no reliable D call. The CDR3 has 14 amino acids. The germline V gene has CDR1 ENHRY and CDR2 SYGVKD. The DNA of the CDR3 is TGTGCCAGCAGTCGGGCTAACTCCTACAATGAGCAGTTCTTC. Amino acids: CASSRANSYNEQFF.

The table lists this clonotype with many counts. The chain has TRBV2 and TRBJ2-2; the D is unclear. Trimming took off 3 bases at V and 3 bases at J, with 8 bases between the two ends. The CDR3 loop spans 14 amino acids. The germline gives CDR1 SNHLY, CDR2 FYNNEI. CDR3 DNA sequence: TGTGCCAGCAGTGACAGTATCGACACCGGGGAGCTGTTTTTT. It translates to CASSDSIDTGELFF. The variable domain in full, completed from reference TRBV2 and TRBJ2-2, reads EPEVTQTPSHQVTQMGQEVILRCVPISNHLYFYWYRQILGQKVEFLVSFYNNEISEKSEIFDDQFSVERPDGSNFTLKIRSTKLEDSAMYFCASSDSIDTGELFFGEGSRLTVL.

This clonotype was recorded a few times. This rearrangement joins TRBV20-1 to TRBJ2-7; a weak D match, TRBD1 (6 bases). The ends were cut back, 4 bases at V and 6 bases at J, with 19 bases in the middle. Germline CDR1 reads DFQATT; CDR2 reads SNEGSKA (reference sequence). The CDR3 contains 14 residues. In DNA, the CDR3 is TGCAGTGCTAAGGGCCCCTCAGGGGAGCTCGAGCAGTACTTC. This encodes CSAKGPSGELEQYF.

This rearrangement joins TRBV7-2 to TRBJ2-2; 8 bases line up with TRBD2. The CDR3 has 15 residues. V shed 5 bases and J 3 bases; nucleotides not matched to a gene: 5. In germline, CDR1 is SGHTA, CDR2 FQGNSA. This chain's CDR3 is CASSHGRVYTGELFF. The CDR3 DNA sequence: TGTGCCAGCAGCCACGGGAGGGTATACACCGGGGAGCTGTTTTTT.

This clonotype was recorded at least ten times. Here the CDR3 reads CASSLGRTSFDEQFF. CDR3 DNA sequence: TGTGCCAGCAGCTTAGGAAGGACTAGCTTCGATGAGCAGTTCTTC. The rearrangement joins TRBV11-3 to TRBJ2-1, with 8 bases identical to TRBD2. CDR3 length equals 15 residues. Trimming cost V 1 base and J 8 bases; bases outside gene matches: 7. CDR1 SGHNT and CDR2 YENEEA come from the germline V gene.